The 19 T cell receptor beta chains given below trace back to one sample, sequenced in a study of T-cell memory formation after mild COVID-19 (dated by TCRdb to the early 2020s). The library was made by 5' RACE. This sample was sequenced with an Illumina NovaSeq 6000. The public reads were reanalyzed by TCRdb: fastp trimming at Q25, MiXCR alignment, in-frame beta chains only. Each record represents a unique CDR3 protein, reported with the most common genes and DNA among its rows. This sample has more than 150,000 distinct CDR3 sequences in its table, and around 20% of those were observed once. Of the sample, approximately 4% falls within the top ten clones. The specimen sequenced was PBMCs or a T cell subset sorted from them (not recorded which). These receptors were taken from a young man who had mild COVID-19 (a few samples of this study predate the infection). The sample titles of this study are shuffled in the database, so cell type and time point are left out; the donor was told from shared clones.

The chain combines TRBV18 with TRBJ2-5; D unclear. Germline CDR1 reads KGHSH; CDR2 reads LQKENI. V gave up 3 bases and J gave up 0 bases, with 8 bases separating them. The CDR3 is 14 residues long. The chain's CDR3 is CASSPLSDQETQYF. The CDR3 DNA sequence: TGTGCCAGCTCACCCTTGTCAGACCAAGAGACCCAGTACTTC.

The genes are TRBV9 and TRBJ2-5; 8 nucleotides match TRBD1. V lost 4 bases and J lost 5; bases outside the gene matches: 7. This CDR3 has 14 residues. CDR1 and CDR2 (germline): SGDLS, YYNGEE. The CDR3 is CASSSGGVGETQYF. The DNA of the CDR3 is TGTGCCAGCAGCTCAGGGGGCGTGGGGGAGACCCAGTACTTC.

The chain carries TRBV7-9 and TRBJ2-2; the D gene is possibly TRBD2 (6 bases). V dropped 4 bases and J dropped 2 bases, with 8 bases sitting between them. Germline V gene lookup returns CDR1 SEHNR and CDR2 FQNEAQ (reference sequence). The CDR3 runs to 14 residues. The CDR3 protein is CASSWTTNTGELFF. The CDR3 DNA follows: TGTGCCAGCAGCTGGACTACTAACACCGGGGAGCTGTTTTTT.

V usage is TRBV20-1 and J usage is TRBJ2-7; D ambiguous. The CDR3 sequence is 13 residues long. The V and J ends lost 7 bases and 0 bases respectively, with 13 bases between them. CDR1 is DFQATT, CDR2 SNEGSKA, per germline (reference sequence). This chain's CDR3 is CSVEDPSSYEQYF. For the CDR3, the DNA is TGCAGTGTAGAGGACCCGAGCTCCTACGAGCAGTACTTC.

The rearrangement uses TRBV5-1 and TRBJ2-1; unclear D gene. With 0 bases removed from V and 4 bases from J, the gap between germline ends came to 17 bases. The CDR3 length is 17 residues. The V gene's germline CDR1 is SGHRS and CDR2 YFSETQ. The CDR3 coding sequence is TGCGCCAGCAGCTTGGCATCAGGCTCCCCCACTTACAATGAGCAGTTCTTC. Translated: CASSLASGSPTYNEQFF.

The chain recombines TRBV12-5 with TRBJ2-1; 7 nucleotides align to TRBD2. The CDR3 totals 14 residues. Per germline, CDR1 LGHNT and CDR2 FRNRAP. With 5 bases clipped from V and 4 bases from J, the junction kept 5 bases outside the gene matches. The CDR3, as DNA: TGTGCTAGTGGTGGACTAGTGGTATACAATGAGCAGTTCTTC. This codes for CASGGLVVYNEQFF.

This chain joins TRBV3-1 and TRBJ1-6; D is unclear. V gave up 6 bases and J gave up 8 bases, with 5 bases separating them. This CDR3 is built from 11 residues. The V gene's germline CDR1 is LGHDT and CDR2 YNNKEL (reference sequence). In DNA, the CDR3 is TGTGCCAGCAGTAGGGATTCACCCCTCCACTTT. This gives the protein CASSRDSPLHF. The full variable domain, its missing parts supplied by reference TRBV3-1 and TRBJ1-6, is DTAVSQTPKYLVTQMGNDKSIKCEQNLGHDTMYWYKQDSKKFLKIMFSYNNKELIINETVPNRFSPKSPDKAHLNLHINSLELGDSAVYFCASSRDSPLHFGNGTRLTVT.

This clonotype was observed a few times. The rearrangement links TRBV20-1 to TRBJ2-5; perhaps TRBD2 as D (5 bases). CDR1 and CDR2 (germline): DFQATT, SNEGSKA (reference sequence). V gave up 1 base and J gave up 3 bases, with 9 bases separating them. This CDR3 region has 13 residues. The CDR3: CSARGTEEETQYF. The CDR3 bases are TGCAGTGCTAGAGGGACGGAGGAAGAGACCCAGTACTTC.

This clonotype was counted at least ten times. The gene calls are TRBV11-1 and TRBJ2-5; 14 nucleotides agree with TRBD2. Trimming cost V 5 bases and J 1 base; bases outside gene matches: 3. Per the germline V gene, CDR1 is SGHAT and CDR2 is FQDESV (reference sequence). CDR3 length equals 16 residues. CDR3 residues: CASSPGLAGGQETQYF. CDR3 sequence (DNA): TGTGCCAGCAGCCCCGGACTAGCGGGGGGCCAAGAGACCCAGTACTTC.

The rearrangement joins TRBV5-1 to TRBJ2-3; 7 bases are shared with TRBD1. Per germline, CDR1 SGHRS and CDR2 YFSETQ. Germline trimming cut 3 bases from V and 3 bases from J; bases unmatched to any gene: 4. The CDR3 spans 14 residues. This CDR3 is CASSWGQLTDTQYF. The CDR3 DNA reads TGCGCCAGCAGCTGGGGACAGTTAACAGATACGCAGTATTTT.

Only a few counts were recorded for this clonotype. The chain has TRBV7-8 and TRBJ2-2; D might be TRBD2 (7 bases). V lost 1 base to trimming and J lost 7 bases, with 13 bases between them. Germline-derived CDR1 and CDR2 are SGHVS and FQNEAQ. The CDR3 is made up of 15 amino acids. The CDR3 DNA reads TGTGCCAGCAGCTTAGGTGGGGGGGCCGGCGGGGAGCTGTTTTTT. This codes for CASSLGGGAGGELFF.

In this sample, this clonotype turned up a few times. The chain is built from TRBV3-1 and TRBJ2-1; D remains unclear. Germline CDR1 is LGHDT and CDR2 is YNNKEL (reference sequence). The CDR3 is 13 residues long. Trimming took 2 bases from V and 7 from J, leaving 9 bases between them. The CDR3 bases are TGTGCCAGCAGCCAAAGACACCTAAATGAGCAGTTCTTC. As protein: CASSQRHLNEQFF.

The gene calls are TRBV10-3 and TRBJ1-1; D ambiguous. The CDR3 totals 13 residues. V lost 8 bases to trimming and J lost 6 bases, with 16 bases between them. Looked up from germline, CDR1 is ENHRY and CDR2 is SYGVKD. DNA of the CDR3: TGTGCCATCGAAACGGGATTAGGATCTGAAGCTTTCTTT. As protein: CAIETGLGSEAFF.

This clonotype was seen a handful of times. The chain links TRBV12-3 or TRBV12-4 to TRBJ2-3; 12 positions agree with TRBD2. The CDR3 spans 16 residues. V was clipped by 2 bases and J by 6 bases; unmatched bases: 6. The DNA of the CDR3 is TGTGCCAGCAGTTTACCGCCTAGCGGGGGGGTCGATACGCAGTATTTT. Protein: CASSLPPSGGVDTQYF.

The J gene is TRBJ2-1, the V gene TRBV24-1; tentative D call: TRBD2 (7 bases). CDR3 size: 14 residues. V dropped 7 bases and J dropped 10 bases, with 19 bases sitting between them. Germline CDR1 is KGHDR and CDR2 is SFDVKD. The CDR3 DNA reads TGTGCCACCAGCGGACGGGGGGCGGGGGAGGAGCAGTTCTTC. Protein: CATSGRGAGEEQFF.

This clonotype turned up a few times. The chain links TRBV29-1 to TRBJ2-3; 8 bases map to TRBD2. This CDR3 is built from 15 residues. Per the germline V gene, CDR1 is SQVTM and CDR2 is ANQGSEA. The V and J ends lost 6 bases and 0 bases, in that order; junction bases with no gene match: 8. This CDR3 is CSVPRGGLSTDTQYF. In DNA, the CDR3 is TGCAGCGTGCCCCGGGGGGGGCTTAGCACAGATACGCAGTATTTT.

The table lists this clonotype with a few counts. The CDR3 DNA is TGCGCCAGCAGCTTGGGGGCCAGCCCTAGCACAGATACGCAGTATTTT. This translates into CASSLGASPSTDTQYF. V gene TRBV5-1 combines with J gene TRBJ2-3; D not certain. In germline, CDR1 is SGHRS, CDR2 YFSETQ. The V gene lost 0 bases and the J gene lost 0 bases, with 11 bases spanning the gap. The CDR3 runs to 16 residues.

CDR3 nucleotides: TGTGCCAGCAGTTACGTGGCGGGGGGTCCCCGCGAGCAGTACTTC. The encoded protein is CASSYVAGGPREQYF. The V and J genes are TRBV6-2 or TRBV6-3 and TRBJ2-7; 8 bases match TRBD2. The CDR3 has 15 amino acids. V dropped 2 bases and J dropped 6; count of bases not matched to a gene: 9. CDR1 MNHEY and CDR2 SVGEGT come from the germline V gene.

This clonotype was recorded a few times. The chain links TRBV27 to TRBJ1-6; D is undetermined. CDR1 is MNHEY, CDR2 SMNVEV, per germline (reference sequence). The CDR3 is 12 amino acids. Trimming removed 8 bases from V and 10 bases from J, with 12 bases in between. CDR3 amino acids: CASSRLGSPLHF. DNA for the CDR3: TGTGCCAGCTCCCGACTGGGGTCACCCCTCCACTTT.